This TCR beta chain was observed in a study of blood T cell repertoires in COVID-19 (dated by TCRdb to about 2020). For the wider study: The collaborator samples originated in the United States, Italy and Spain and spanned the acute and convalescent phases of COVID-19. The repertoires were released in a freely available public database intended as a resource for research on the immune response to SARS-CoV-2. The prospective study material was composed of cDNA or gDNA derived from T cells, B-cell-depleted T cells, or PBMCs. A de-identified subject ID, COVID-19 status, age in years and sex were almost always included in the sample metadata. Samples were obtained from the ongoing ImmuneRACE study (first 160 participants) and from approximately 1,200 subjects provided by 6 global collaborators. Where HLA class I and class II types were available, the types were taken from metadata supplied by the sample provider, not from assay-based typing. Subjects who had been exposed to COVID-19, were actively infected with it, or had recovered from it provided the deeply sampled blood TCRbeta repertoires that made up the dataset. The research as a whole found: How much clinical and demographic metadata was included differed by source and by participant, and the metadata was provided uncurated.

On this clone: Its antigen is not yet known. No much larger clone is present one base from it, and per-base qualities are unavailable.

Each collaborating institution followed its own protocols to collect whole blood in K2EDTA tubes. Collaborator samples were shipped for TCRbeta analysis as frozen whole blood, isolated PBMCs, or DNA extracted from either sample type. TCRbeta CDR3 regions were amplified from genomic DNA using the immunoSEQ Assay, a bias-controlled multiplex PCR. As for the original processing: The number of nucleated cells in each sample was estimated from the amplification of reference gene primers within the assay. Sequence reads were collapsed and filtered to measure the absolute abundance of every unique TCRbeta CDR3 rearrangement. Productive Simpson clonality was computed per sample as the square root of Simpson's diversity index over productive rearrangements. The table comes from immuneACCESS by way of TCRdb, which keeps in-frame sequences with V and J called. Part of the clones is missing from these tables; in studies checked, under half for an unresolved V gene and the rest for unknown reasons. Clone size and the V and J calls come from that table; the DNA yielded D and trimming. Present in this sample are more than 95,000 clones, approximately 80% of which were seen just once. The top ten clones comprise 37% of the sample.

The sample was peripheral blood. The sequence was obtained from a man between 40 and 49 years old with active or convalescent COVID-19.

The DNA sequence is given as TGCAGTGCTAGGGATCGACAGGAAGCTTTCTTT. Its protein product is CSARDRQEAFF. The chain couples TRBV20-1 to TRBJ1-1; TRBD1 is a weak D gene call, 5 bases matching. As encoded in the germline V gene (reference sequence), CDR1 is DFQATT while CDR2 is SNEGSKA. The CDR3 covers 11 residues, taking in both the cysteine and the phenylalanine. The CDR3 DNA has 33 bases and is translated from base 1. V loses 3 bases of germline sequence and J loses 8 bases, and the interval between the two ends is 10 bases.